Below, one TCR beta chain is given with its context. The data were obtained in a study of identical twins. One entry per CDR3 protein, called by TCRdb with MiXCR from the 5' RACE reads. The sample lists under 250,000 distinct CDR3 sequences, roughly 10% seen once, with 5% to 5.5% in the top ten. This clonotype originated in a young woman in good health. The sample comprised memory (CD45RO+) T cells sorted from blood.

The CDR3 sequence is CASSLGQPNTGELFF. In DNA form, the CDR3 reads TGCGCCAGCAGCTTGGGGCAGCCGAACACCGGGGAGCTGTTTTTT. This chain links TRBV5-1 with TRBJ2-2; D is unclear. V was trimmed by 0 bases and J by 0 bases, leaving 6 bases between them. The CDR3 consists of 15 residues. The germline V gene has CDR1 SGHRS and CDR2 YFSETQ.